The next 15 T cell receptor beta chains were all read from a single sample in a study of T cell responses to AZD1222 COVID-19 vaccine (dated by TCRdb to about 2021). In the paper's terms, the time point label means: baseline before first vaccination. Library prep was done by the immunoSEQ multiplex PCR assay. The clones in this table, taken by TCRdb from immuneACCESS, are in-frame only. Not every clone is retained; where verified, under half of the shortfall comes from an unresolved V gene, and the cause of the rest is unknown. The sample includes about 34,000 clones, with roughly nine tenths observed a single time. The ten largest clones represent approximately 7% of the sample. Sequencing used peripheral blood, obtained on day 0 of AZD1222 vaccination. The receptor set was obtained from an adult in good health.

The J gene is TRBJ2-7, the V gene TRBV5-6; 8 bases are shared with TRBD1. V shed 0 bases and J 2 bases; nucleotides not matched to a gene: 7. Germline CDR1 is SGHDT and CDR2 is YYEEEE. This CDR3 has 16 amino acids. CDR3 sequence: CASSLGWTGRTYEQYF. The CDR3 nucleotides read TGTGCCAGCAGCTTGGGATGGACAGGGAGGACCTACGAGCAGTACTTC. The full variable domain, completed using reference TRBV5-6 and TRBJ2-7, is DAGVTQSPTHLIKTRGQQVTLRCSPKSGHDTVSWYQQALGQGPQFIFQYYEEEERQRGNFPDRFSGHQFPNYSSELNVNALLLGDSALYLCASSLGWTGRTYEQYFGPGTRLTVT.

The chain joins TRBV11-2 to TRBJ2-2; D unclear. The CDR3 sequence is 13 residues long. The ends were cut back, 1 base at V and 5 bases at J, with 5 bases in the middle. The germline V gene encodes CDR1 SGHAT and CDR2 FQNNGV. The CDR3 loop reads CASSLVRTGELFF. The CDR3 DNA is TGTGCCAGCAGCTTAGTCCGGACCGGGGAGCTGTTTTTT.

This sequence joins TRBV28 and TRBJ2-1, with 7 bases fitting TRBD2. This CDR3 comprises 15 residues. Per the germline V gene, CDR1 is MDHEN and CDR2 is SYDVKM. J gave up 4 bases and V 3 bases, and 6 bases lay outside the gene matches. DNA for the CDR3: TGTGCCAGCAGTTTGTGGGCTAGCGGTTACAATGAGCAGTTCTTC. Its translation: CASSLWASGYNEQFF.

The CDR3 nucleotides are TGTGCCAGCAGAAAGGACAGGGTGGGGACTGAAGCTTTCTTT. This translates into CASRKDRVGTEAFF. The chain joins TRBV6-5 to TRBJ1-1; 8 bases align to TRBD1. The germline gives CDR1 MNHEY, CDR2 SVGAGI. Trimming removed 6 bases from V and 5 bases from J; junction bases left unmatched: 8. This CDR3 has 14 residues.

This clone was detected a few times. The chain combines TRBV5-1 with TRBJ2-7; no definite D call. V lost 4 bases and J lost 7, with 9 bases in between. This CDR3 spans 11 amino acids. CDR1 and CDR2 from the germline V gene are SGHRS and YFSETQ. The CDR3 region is CASSRVGEQYF. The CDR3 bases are TGCGCCAGCAGCCGCGTGGGGGAGCAGTACTTC.

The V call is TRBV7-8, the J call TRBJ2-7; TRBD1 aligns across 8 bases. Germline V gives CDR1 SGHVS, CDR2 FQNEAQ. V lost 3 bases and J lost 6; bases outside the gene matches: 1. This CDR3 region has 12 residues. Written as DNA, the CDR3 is TGTGCCAGCAGCTTGGACAGGGCCGAGCAGTACTTC. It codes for CASSLDRAEQYF.

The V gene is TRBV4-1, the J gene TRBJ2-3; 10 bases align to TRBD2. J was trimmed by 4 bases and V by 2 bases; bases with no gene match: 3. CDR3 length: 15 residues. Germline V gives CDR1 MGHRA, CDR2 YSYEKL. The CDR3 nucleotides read TGCGCCAGCAGCCAACTAGCGGGGGTTTCAGATACGCAGTATTTT. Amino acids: CASSQLAGVSDTQYF.

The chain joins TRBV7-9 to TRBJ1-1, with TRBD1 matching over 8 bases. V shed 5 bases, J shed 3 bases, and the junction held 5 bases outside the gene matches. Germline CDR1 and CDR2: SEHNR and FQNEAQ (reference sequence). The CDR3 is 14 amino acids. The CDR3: CASSTGTGYTEAFF. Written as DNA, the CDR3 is TGTGCCAGCAGCACCGGGACAGGCTACACTGAAGCTTTCTTT.

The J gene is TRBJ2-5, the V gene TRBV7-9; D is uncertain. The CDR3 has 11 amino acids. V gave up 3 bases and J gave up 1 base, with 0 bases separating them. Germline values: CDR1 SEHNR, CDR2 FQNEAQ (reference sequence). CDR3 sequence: CASSFQETQYF. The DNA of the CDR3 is TGTGCCAGCAGCTTCCAAGAGACCCAGTACTTC.

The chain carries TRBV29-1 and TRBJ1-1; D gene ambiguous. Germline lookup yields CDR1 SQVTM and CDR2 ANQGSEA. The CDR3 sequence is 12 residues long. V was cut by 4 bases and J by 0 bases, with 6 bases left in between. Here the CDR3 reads CSVGRMNTEAFF. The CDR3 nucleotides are TGCAGCGTTGGACGGATGAACACTGAAGCTTTCTTT.

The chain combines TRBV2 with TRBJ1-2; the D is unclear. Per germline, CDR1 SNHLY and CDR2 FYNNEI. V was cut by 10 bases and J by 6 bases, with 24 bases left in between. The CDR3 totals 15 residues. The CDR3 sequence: CATPPNPSEKNGYTF. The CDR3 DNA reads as TGTGCCACCCCCCCAAATCCCTCGGAAAAAAATGGCTACACCTTC.

CDR3 in amino acids: CASSGQEDEKLFF. CDR3 sequence (DNA): TGTGCCAGCAGTGGGCAAGAGGATGAAAAACTGTTTTTT. The rearrangement links TRBV2 to TRBJ1-4; D is undetermined. The CDR3 loop spans 13 amino acids. V was trimmed by 4 bases and J by 6 bases, leaving 9 bases between them. The germline V gene has CDR1 SNHLY and CDR2 FYNNEI.

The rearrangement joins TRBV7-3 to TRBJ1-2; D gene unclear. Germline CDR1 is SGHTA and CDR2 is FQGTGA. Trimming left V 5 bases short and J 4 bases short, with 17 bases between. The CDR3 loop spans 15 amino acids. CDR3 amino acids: CASSPRSWEGYGYTF. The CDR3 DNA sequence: TGTGCCAGCAGCCCGAGGTCCTGGGAGGGCTATGGCTACACCTTC. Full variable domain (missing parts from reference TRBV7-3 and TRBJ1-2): GAGVSQTPSNKVTEKGKYVELRCDPISGHTALYWYRQSLGQGPEFLIYFQGTGAADDSGLPNDRFFAVRPEGSVSTLKIQRTERGDSAVYLCASSPRSWEGYGYTFGSGTRLTVV.

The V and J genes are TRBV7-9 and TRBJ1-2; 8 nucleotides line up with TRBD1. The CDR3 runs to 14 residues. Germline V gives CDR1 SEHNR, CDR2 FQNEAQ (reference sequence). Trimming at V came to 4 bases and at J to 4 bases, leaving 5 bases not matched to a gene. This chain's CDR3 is CASSSNRGGYGYTF. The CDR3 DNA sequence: TGTGCCAGCAGCTCTAACAGGGGGGGCTATGGCTACACCTTC.

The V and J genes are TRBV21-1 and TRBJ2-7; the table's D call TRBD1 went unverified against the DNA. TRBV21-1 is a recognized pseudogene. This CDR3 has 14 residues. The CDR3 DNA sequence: TGTGCCAGCCCAGGGGAGATGAGCTCCTACGAGCAGTACTTC. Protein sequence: CASPGEMSSYEQYF.